Listed here are 26 T cell receptor beta chains from one sample, sequenced in a study of cytomegalovirus exposure and HLA in healthy donors. The PCR contained 60 Vbeta and 13 Jbeta primers. Assay used: immunoSEQ multiplex PCR; TCRdb lists only in-frame clones, some missing. This sample yields about 140,000 clones, of which over 60% are seen a single time; 4.5% to 5% belongs to the top ten. The sample consisted of PBMCs. The receptors shown here come from a woman in her forties or fifties in good health and CMV-seronegative.

The rearrangement links TRBV9 to TRBJ2-2, with unresolved D. V was cut by 4 bases and J by 8 bases, with 9 bases left in between. This CDR3 region has 12 residues. The germline V gene encodes CDR1 SGDLS and CDR2 YYNGEE. CDR3 loop: CASSPSFGELFF. Here the CDR3 DNA reads TGTGCCAGCAGCCCCTCCTTTGGGGAGCTGTTTTTT.

This clone was recorded a few times. The chain has TRBV10-1 and TRBJ2-1, with unresolved D. Germline loops: CDR1 WNHNN, CDR2 SYGVQD (reference sequence). The CDR3 length is 13 residues. The V end lost 3 bases, the J end lost 6 bases, and 9 bases lay between the germline ends. The CDR3 DNA is TGCGCCAGCAGTGATGGAGTCCCCAATGAGCAGTTCTTC. This codes for CASSDGVPNEQFF.

The CDR3, as DNA: TGTGCCAGCAGCTTACCCTCCGGGACAGGGGAGGAAGATACGCAGTATTTT. This gives the protein CASSLPSGTGEEDTQYF. The chain joins TRBV7-8 to TRBJ2-3, with TRBD1 matching over 10 bases. This CDR3 is 17 amino acids long. Germline CDR1 is SGHVS and CDR2 is FQNEAQ. After removal of 2 bases from V and 5 bases from J, the junction contained 10 bases not matched to a gene.

The gene calls are TRBV4-3 and TRBJ2-1, with TRBD1 matching 11 bases. Trimming removed 4 bases from V and 7 bases from J; junction bases left unmatched: 6. The CDR3 sequence is 15 residues long. The V gene's germline CDR1 is LGHNA and CDR2 YSLEER. The CDR3 loop is CASSRTGGIFNEQFF. CDR3 nucleotides: TGCGCCAGCAGCCGGACAGGGGGCATATTTAATGAGCAGTTCTTC.

The rearrangement uses TRBV7-9 and TRBJ1-2; perhaps TRBD1 as D (6 bases). V dropped 5 bases and J dropped 3 bases, with 22 bases sitting between them. Germline V gene data show CDR1 as SEHNR and CDR2 as FQNEAQ (reference sequence). CDR3 length: 17 residues. DNA of the CDR3: TGTGCCAGCAGCCCTAGTGGGCAGGGGTATGTGGACTATGGCTACACCTTC. Protein product: CASSPSGQGYVDYGYTF.

J is TRBJ1-2 and V is TRBV5-4, with 7 bases identical to TRBD1. CDR3 length: 13 amino acids. Unmatched junction bases numbered 6, after V lost 2 bases and J lost 8 bases. Per the germline V gene, CDR1 is SGHNT and CDR2 is YYREEE (reference sequence). The CDR3 region is CASSFTGAQGYTF. Written as DNA, the CDR3 is TGTGCCAGCAGCTTCACAGGGGCCCAAGGCTACACCTTC.

The count of this clone is one. This chain uses TRBV25-1 with TRBJ2-7; 7 bases map to TRBD1. From germline, CDR1 is MGHDK and CDR2 SYGVNS. Trimming removed 7 bases from V and 1 base from J; junction bases left unmatched: 10. The CDR3 is 15 amino acids. The CDR3 sequence is CASNSGQLPSYEQYF. CDR3 DNA sequence: TGTGCCAGCAATTCGGGACAGTTACCTTCCTACGAGCAGTACTTC.

The chain joins TRBV6-4 to TRBJ1-1; TRBD1 matches 8 bases. With 5 bases clipped from V and 8 bases from J, the junction kept 10 bases outside the gene matches. The CDR3 extends over 14 amino acids. Germline-derived CDR1 and CDR2 are MRHNA and SNTAGT. In DNA, the CDR3 is TGTGCCAGCAGTTTGACGGACAGGGCCACCGAAGCTTTCTTT. This translates into CASSLTDRATEAFF.

The chain has TRBV7-6 and TRBJ2-5; 7 bases are a match to TRBD1. This CDR3 comprises 14 residues. The trim removed 4 bases at V and 3 bases at J, leaving 5 bases unmatched. The germline V gene encodes CDR1 SGHVS and CDR2 FNYEAQ. DNA for the CDR3: TGTGCCAGCAGCTCCACAGGGGTCAAAGAGACCCAGTACTTC. Residues: CASSSTGVKETQYF. Based on the CDR3 plus reference TRBV7-6 and TRBJ2-5, the full variable domain is GAGVSQSPRYKVTKRGQDVALRCDPISGHVSLYWYRQALGQGPEFLTYFNYEAQQDKSGLPNDRFSAERPEGSISTLTIQRTEQRDSAMYRCASSSTGVKETQYFGPGTRLLVL.

The J gene is TRBJ2-5, the V gene TRBV19; TRBD2 aligns across 8 bases. The CDR3 is made up of 14 amino acids. Germline assignment: CDR1 LNHDA and CDR2 SQIVND (reference sequence). With 7 bases clipped from V and 2 bases from J, the junction kept 6 bases outside the gene matches. CDR3 amino acids: CASTFSGAQETQYF. In DNA, the CDR3 is TGTGCCAGTACCTTTAGCGGGGCTCAAGAGACCCAGTACTTC.

The genes are TRBV7-9 and TRBJ1-4; no definite D call. The CDR3 totals 18 residues. Germline assignment: CDR1 SEHNR and CDR2 FQNEAQ (reference sequence). V lost 4 bases and J lost 8, with 26 bases in between. The CDR3 reads CASSSPVGGGRIGEKLFF. CDR3 sequence (DNA): TGTGCCAGCAGCTCCCCCGTAGGCGGTGGAAGGATCGGAGAAAAACTGTTTTTT.

The chain uses TRBV18 and TRBJ2-5, with 7 bases lining up with TRBD1. CDR3 length equals 13 residues. Looked up from germline, CDR1 is KGHSH and CDR2 is LQKENI. V shed 3 bases and J 4 bases; nucleotides not matched to a gene: 2. CDR3: CASSPGQRETQYF. The CDR3 region has the DNA TGTGCCAGCTCACCGGGACAGAGAGAGACCCAGTACTTC.

A single count supports this clone. The genes are TRBV7-8 and TRBJ1-6; D is undetermined. Trimming shortened V by 1 base and J by 11 bases, and 18 bases separated the two germline ends. The CDR3 has 16 residues. Germline-derived CDR1 and CDR2 are SGHVS and FQNEAQ. CDR3 loop: CASSLVVGRPAAPLHF. As DNA, the CDR3 is TGTGCCAGCAGCTTAGTAGTAGGACGGCCAGCGGCACCCCTCCACTTT. Filled out from reference TRBV7-8 and TRBJ1-6, the complete variable domain reads GAGVSQSPRYKVAKRGQDVALRCDPISGHVSLFWYQQALGQGPEFLTYFQNEAQLDKSGLPSDRFFAERPEGSVSTLKIQRTQQEDSAVYLCASSLVVGRPAAPLHFGNGTRLTVT.

The chain recombines TRBV6-1 with TRBJ1-3, with D perhaps matching TRBD1 (6 bases). The V and J ends lost 3 bases and 3 bases respectively, with 15 bases between them. This CDR3 is 16 amino acids long. From germline, CDR1 is MNHNS and CDR2 SASEGT. The CDR3 DNA reads as TGTGCCAGCAGTGACCACGGGGGGGCGAGTGGAAACACCATATATTTT. Protein sequence: CASSDHGGASGNTIYF.

This clone is a singleton in its sample. V and J are TRBV4-1 and TRBJ2-3; TRBD2 matches 7 bases. Germline V lookup: CDR1 MGHRA, CDR2 YSYEKL. Germline trimming cut 2 bases from V and 1 base from J; bases unmatched to any gene: 18. CDR3 length: 20 residues. CDR3 residues: CASSQTSALGRVLGTDTQYF. CDR3 DNA: TGCGCCAGCAGCCAAACTTCGGCCTTAGGGAGGGTTTTGGGCACAGATACGCAGTATTTT.

The chain couples TRBV7-3 to TRBJ2-1, with D possibly matching TRBD2 (6 bases). Trimming shortened V by 3 bases and J by 2 bases, and 11 bases separated the two germline ends. CDR1 is SGHTA and CDR2 is FQGTGA in the germline V gene. This CDR3 has 15 residues. The chain's CDR3 is CASSLGRGTYNEQFF. Here the CDR3 DNA reads TGTGCCAGCAGCTTGGGACGGGGGACCTACAATGAGCAGTTCTTC. Full variable domain (remainder filled in from reference TRBV7-3 and TRBJ2-1): GAGVSQTPSNKVTEKGKYVELRCDPISGHTALYWYRQSLGQGPEFLIYFQGTGAADDSGLPNDRFFAVRPEGSVSTLKIQRTERGDSAVYLCASSLGRGTYNEQFFGPGTRLTVL.

The rearrangement uses TRBV10-1 and TRBJ2-3; the match to TRBD2 covers 9 bases. Per the germline V gene, CDR1 is WNHNN and CDR2 is SYGVQD (reference sequence). The CDR3 covers 17 residues. Trimming removed 9 bases from V and 6 bases from J; junction bases left unmatched: 19. In nucleotides, the CDR3 is TGCGCCAGTTCGGGGGCTACCCAAGCGGGGGGCCTGGATACGCAGTATTTT. Translated: CASSGATQAGGLDTQYF.

V usage is TRBV9 and J usage is TRBJ2-3, with 7 nucleotides matching TRBD2. This CDR3 is 15 amino acids long. The junction had 6 bases not matched to a gene; V was cut back by 0 bases and J by 5 bases. The V gene's germline CDR1 is SGDLS and CDR2 YYNGEE. The CDR3 reads CASSVERGEGDTQYF. The CDR3 DNA sequence: TGTGCCAGCAGCGTAGAACGGGGGGAGGGAGATACGCAGTATTTT. The variable domain in full, with the rest retrieved from reference TRBV9 and TRBJ2-3, is DSGVTQTPKHLITATGQRVTLRCSPRSGDLSVYWYQQSLDQGLQFLIQYYNGEERAKGNILERFSAQQFPDLHSELNLSSLELGDSALYFCASSVERGEGDTQYFGPGTRLTVL.

Only one count was recorded for this clone. CDR3 protein: CASSSWDRGMPDTQYF. CDR3 DNA: TGCGCCAGCAGCTCCTGGGACAGGGGGATGCCAGATACGCAGTATTTT. The rearrangement uses TRBV5-1 and TRBJ2-3; 11 bases are shared with TRBD1. This CDR3 is 16 amino acids long. CDR1 is SGHRS, CDR2 YFSETQ, per germline. V lost 3 bases to trimming and J lost 4 bases; unmatched junction nucleotides: 7.

V usage is TRBV6-6 and J usage is TRBJ1-2; D unclear. Germline CDR1 and CDR2: MNHNY and SVGAGI (reference sequence). V gave up 4 bases and J gave up 4 bases, with 10 bases separating them. The CDR3 is 13 amino acids. The CDR3 bases are TGTGCCAGCAGTTCCTCGGGCCCCTATGGCTACACCTTC. Amino acid sequence: CASSSSGPYGYTF.

This rearrangement joins TRBV11-2 to TRBJ2-1; possibly TRBD2 for D (5 bases). The CDR3 extends over 14 amino acids. Germline CDR1 reads SGHAT; CDR2 reads FQNNGV. V gave up 4 bases and J gave up 4 bases, with 11 bases separating them. The CDR3 loop reads CASSSRRAYNEQFF. CDR3 sequence (DNA): TGTGCCAGCAGCTCCCGGCGGGCGTACAATGAGCAGTTCTTC.

This clone has more than one count but fewer than ten. The J gene is TRBJ2-2, the V gene TRBV4-1; tentatively, D is TRBD2 (6 bases). The germline V and J ends were trimmed by 3 bases and 7 bases, with 12 bases remaining between them. Per the germline V gene, CDR1 is MGHRA and CDR2 is YSYEKL. The CDR3 is 14 amino acids. The chain's CDR3 is CASSHEEGDGELFF. The CDR3 coding sequence is TGCGCCAGCAGCCATGAGGAGGGAGACGGGGAGCTGTTTTTT.

The chain recombines TRBV15 with TRBJ2-2; 7 bases are shared with TRBD1. With V trimmed by 3 bases and J by 5 bases, 6 bases remained unmatched. Germline V gene lookup returns CDR1 LNHNV and CDR2 YYDKDF (reference sequence). This CDR3 contains 15 residues. The CDR3 protein is CATSRGTVKTGELFF. CDR3 sequence (DNA): TGTGCCACCAGCAGGGGGACAGTAAAGACCGGGGAGCTGTTTTTT. The full variable domain, completed using reference TRBV15 and TRBJ2-2, is DAMVIQNPRYQVTQFGKPVTLSCSQTLNHNVMYWYQQKSSQAPKLLFHYYDKDFNNEADTPDNFQSRRPNTSFCFLDIRSPGLGDTAMYLCATSRGTVKTGELFFGEGSRLTVL.

The CDR3 DNA follows: TGTGCCAGCAGCTTAGGGGGCCTGGAGACCCAGTACTTC. This sequence encodes CASSLGGLETQYF. This chain joins TRBV11-2 and TRBJ2-5; maybe TRBD1 (5 bases). The CDR3 consists of 13 residues. The ends were cut back, 1 base at V and 5 bases at J, with 8 bases in the middle. CDR1 SGHAT and CDR2 FQNNGV come from the germline V gene.

This sequence joins TRBV10-3 and TRBJ1-1; D is undetermined. Germline CDR1 ENHRY, CDR2 SYGVKD. This CDR3 is 15 amino acids long. V lost 10 bases and J 0 bases, leaving 18 bases between the germline ends. The CDR3 nucleotides read TGTGCCACCGAACAGCGCAGGACTTTGAACACTGAAGCTTTCTTT. Translated, it gives CATEQRRTLNTEAFF.

This clone was observed a few times. The rearrangement uses TRBV7-2 and TRBJ1-4; no clear D. V gave up 5 bases and J gave up 0 bases, with 10 bases separating them. The germline V gene has CDR1 SGHTA and CDR2 FQGNSA. The CDR3 has 15 residues. The CDR3 here is CASSPQRATNEKLFF. The CDR3 DNA reads TGTGCCAGCAGCCCCCAGAGGGCAACTAATGAAAAACTGTTTTTT.